This entry features one TCR beta chain sequence. Germline values: CDR1 MNHEY, CDR2 SVGAGI. Trimming at V came to 4 bases and at J to 6 bases, leaving 8 bases not matched to a gene. The CDR3 covers 14 residues. Repertoires were generated with immunoSEQ multiplex PCR, while TCRdb's copy carries only in-frame clones and drops some. The sample shows a few hundred thousand clones, 85% to 90% of them seen only once. The data are from a study of blood T cell repertoires in COVID-19. This clonotype was sampled from a woman in her forties who had recovered from COVID-19. The chain recombines TRBV6-5 with TRBJ2-7; TRBD2 matches 8 bases. Specimen: peripheral blood. The DNA for the CDR3 is TGTGCCAGCAGTTTGGGACTAGATGTCTCCGAGCAGTACTTC. Residues: CASSLGLDVSEQYF.